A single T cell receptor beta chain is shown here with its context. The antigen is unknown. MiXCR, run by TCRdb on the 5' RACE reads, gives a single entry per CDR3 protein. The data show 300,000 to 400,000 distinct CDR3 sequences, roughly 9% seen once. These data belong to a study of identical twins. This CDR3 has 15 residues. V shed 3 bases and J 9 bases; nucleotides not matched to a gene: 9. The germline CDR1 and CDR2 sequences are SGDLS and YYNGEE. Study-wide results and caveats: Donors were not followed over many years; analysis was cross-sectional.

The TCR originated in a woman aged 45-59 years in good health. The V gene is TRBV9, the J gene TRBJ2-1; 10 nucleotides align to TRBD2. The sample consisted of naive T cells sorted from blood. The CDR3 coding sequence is TGTGCCAGCAGCGCCCTGTCTAGCGGGAGCAGTGAGCAGTTCTTC. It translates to CASSALSSGSSEQFF.